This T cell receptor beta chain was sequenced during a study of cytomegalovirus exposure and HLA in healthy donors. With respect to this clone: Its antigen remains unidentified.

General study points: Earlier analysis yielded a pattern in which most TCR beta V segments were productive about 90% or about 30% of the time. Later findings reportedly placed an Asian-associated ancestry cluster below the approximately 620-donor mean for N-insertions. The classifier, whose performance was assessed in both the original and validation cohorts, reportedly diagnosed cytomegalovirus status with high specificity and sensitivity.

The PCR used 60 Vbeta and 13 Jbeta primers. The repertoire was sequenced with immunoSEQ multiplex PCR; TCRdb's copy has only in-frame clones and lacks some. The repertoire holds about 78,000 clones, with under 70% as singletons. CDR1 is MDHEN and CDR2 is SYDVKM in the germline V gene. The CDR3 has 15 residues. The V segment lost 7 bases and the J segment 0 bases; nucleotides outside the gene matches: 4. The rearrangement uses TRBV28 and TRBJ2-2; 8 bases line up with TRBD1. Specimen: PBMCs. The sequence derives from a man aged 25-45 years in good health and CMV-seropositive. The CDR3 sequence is CASIRTGSNTGELFF. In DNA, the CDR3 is TGTGCCAGCATTAGGACAGGGTCGAACACCGGGGAGCTGTTTTTT.